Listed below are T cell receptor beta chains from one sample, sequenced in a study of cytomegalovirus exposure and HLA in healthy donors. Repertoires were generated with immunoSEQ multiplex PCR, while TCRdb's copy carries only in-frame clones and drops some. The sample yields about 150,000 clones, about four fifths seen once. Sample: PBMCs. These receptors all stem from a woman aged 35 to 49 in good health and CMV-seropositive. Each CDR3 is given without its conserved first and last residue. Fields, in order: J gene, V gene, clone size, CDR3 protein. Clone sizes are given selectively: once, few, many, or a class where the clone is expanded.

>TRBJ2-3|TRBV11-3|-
ASSLDGVGTDTQY
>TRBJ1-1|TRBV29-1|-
SVVDGLNTEAF
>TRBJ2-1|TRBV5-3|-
ARSLSAGAGEQF
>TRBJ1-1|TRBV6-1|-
ASEDRAEAF
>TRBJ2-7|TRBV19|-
ASSPGTVSHEQY
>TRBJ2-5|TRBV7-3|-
ASSLSGSDQEAQY
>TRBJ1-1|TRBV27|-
ASSNRENTEAF
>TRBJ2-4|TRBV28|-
ASTPQANIRY
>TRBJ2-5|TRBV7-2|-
ASSLGPAGGQTQY
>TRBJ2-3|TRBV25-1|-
ASSVFSDSSTDTQY
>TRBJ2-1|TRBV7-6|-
ASSLMRSSYNEQF
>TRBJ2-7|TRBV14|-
ASSQDLASYSYEQY
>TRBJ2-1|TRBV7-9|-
SSSSLANEQF
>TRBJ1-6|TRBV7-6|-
ASSPLSGGDNSPLH
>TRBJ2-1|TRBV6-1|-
ASSERGGSSYNEQF
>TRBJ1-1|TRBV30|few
AWSVLGNTEAF
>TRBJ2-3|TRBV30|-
ASVPGSIGDTQY
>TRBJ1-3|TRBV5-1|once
ASSLAGAENTIY
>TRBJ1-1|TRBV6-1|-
ASKGTGLNTEAF
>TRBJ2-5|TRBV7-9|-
SSSLELRGGRY
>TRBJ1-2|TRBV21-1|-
ASSKVPDSLYGYT
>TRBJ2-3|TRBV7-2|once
ASRHMGGSGGTDTQY
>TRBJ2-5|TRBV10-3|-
AITGLAGSGRETQY
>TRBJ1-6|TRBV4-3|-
ASSQDLSAEGRNSPLH
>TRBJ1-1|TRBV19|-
ASSRDLNTEAF
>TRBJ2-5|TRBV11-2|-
ASSARVRETQY
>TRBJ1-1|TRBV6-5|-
ASSEDRNTEAF
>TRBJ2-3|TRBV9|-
ASRTKQAPSTDTQY
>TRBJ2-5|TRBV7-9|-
ASRYLNAGQETQY
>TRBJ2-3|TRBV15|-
ATGGGRTDTQY
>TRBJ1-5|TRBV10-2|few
ASSDQGQGGDQPQH